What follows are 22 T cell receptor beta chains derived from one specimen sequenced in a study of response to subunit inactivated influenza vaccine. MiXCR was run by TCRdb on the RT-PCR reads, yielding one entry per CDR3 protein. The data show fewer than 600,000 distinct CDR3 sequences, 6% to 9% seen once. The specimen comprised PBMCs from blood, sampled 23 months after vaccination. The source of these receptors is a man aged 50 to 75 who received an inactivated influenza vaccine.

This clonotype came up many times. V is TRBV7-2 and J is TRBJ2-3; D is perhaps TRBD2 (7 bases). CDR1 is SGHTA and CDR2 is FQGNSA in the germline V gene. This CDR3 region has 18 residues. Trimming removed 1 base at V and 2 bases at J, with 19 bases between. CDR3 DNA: TGTGCCAGCAGCTTAGGGTCATGGCGGGGGCCCCCCACAGATACGCAGTATTTT. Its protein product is CASSLGSWRGPPTDTQYF.

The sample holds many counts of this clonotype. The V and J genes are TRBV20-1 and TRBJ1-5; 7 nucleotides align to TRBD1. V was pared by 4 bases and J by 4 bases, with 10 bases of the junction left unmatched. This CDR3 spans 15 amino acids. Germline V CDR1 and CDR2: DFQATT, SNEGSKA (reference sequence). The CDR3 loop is CSATEVIQGNQPQHF. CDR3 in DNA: TGCAGTGCTACGGAGGTCATACAGGGGAATCAGCCCCAGCATTTT.

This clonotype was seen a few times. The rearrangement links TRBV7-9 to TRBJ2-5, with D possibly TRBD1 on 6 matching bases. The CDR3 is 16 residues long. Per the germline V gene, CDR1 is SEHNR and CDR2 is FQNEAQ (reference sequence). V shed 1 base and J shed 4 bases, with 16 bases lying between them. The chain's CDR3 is CASSLGQEHYGETQYF. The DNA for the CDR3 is TGTGCCAGCAGCTTAGGACAGGAACATTACGGAGAGACCCAGTACTTC.

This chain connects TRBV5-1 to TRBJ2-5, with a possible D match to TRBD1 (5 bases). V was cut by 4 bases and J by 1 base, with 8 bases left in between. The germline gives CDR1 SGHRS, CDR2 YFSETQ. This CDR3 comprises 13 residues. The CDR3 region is CASSVTVQETQYF. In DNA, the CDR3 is TGCGCCAGCAGCGTGACAGTCCAAGAGACCCAGTACTTC.

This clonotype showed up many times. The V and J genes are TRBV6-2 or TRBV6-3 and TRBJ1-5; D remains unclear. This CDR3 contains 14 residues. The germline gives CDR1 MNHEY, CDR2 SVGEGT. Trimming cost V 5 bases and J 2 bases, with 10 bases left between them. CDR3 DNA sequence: TGTGCCAGCAGTCGGGAAGGTGGCAATCAGCCCCAGCATTTT. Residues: CASSREGGNQPQHF.

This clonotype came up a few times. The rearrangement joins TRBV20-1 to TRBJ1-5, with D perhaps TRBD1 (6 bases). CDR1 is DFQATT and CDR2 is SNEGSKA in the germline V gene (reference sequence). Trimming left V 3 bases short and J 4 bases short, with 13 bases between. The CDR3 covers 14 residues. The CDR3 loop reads CSASPQGGNQPQHF. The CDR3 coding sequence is TGCAGTGCTAGCCCTCAAGGGGGGAATCAGCCCCAGCATTTT.

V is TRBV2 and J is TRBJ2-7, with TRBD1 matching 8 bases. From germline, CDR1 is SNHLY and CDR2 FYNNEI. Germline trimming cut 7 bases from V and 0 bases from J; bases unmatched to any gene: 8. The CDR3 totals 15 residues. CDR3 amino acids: CASKVDRGDSYEQYF. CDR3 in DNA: TGTGCCAGCAAAGTCGACAGGGGCGACTCCTACGAGCAGTACTTC.

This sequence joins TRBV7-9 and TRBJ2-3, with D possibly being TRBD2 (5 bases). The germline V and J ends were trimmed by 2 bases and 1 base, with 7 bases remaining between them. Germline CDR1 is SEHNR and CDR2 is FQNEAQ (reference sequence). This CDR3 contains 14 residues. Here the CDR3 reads CASSLHGGTDTQYF. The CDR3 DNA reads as TGTGCCAGCAGCTTACACGGGGGCACAGATACGCAGTATTTT.

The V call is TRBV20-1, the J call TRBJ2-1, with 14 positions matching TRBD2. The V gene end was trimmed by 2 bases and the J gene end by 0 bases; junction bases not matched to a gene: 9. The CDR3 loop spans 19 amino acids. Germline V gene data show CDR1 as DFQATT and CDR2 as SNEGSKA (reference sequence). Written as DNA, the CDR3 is TGCAGTGCTAGACAGACTAGCGGGAGGGCTTTAAGCTCCTACAATGAGCAGTTCTTC. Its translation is CSARQTSGRALSSYNEQFF.

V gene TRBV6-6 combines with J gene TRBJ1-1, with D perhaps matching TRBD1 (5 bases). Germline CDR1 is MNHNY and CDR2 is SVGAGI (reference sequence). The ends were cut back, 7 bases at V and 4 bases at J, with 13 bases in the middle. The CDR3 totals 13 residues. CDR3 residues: CASTPAGGTEAFF. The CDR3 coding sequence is TGTGCCAGCACTCCCGCTGGGGGCACTGAAGCTTTCTTT.

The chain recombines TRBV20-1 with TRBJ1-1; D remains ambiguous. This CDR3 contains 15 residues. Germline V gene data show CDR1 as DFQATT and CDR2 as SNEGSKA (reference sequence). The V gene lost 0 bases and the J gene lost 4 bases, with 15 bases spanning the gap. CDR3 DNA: TGCAGTGCTAGAGATCGGCTGACAATGGTCACTGAAGCTTTCTTT. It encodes CSARDRLTMVTEAFF.

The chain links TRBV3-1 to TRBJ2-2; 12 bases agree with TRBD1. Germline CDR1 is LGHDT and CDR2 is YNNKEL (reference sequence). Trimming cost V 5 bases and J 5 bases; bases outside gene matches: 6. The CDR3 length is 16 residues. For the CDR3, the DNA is TGTGCCAGCAGCGGTGGGACAGGGGGCCGGACCGGGGAGCTGTTTTTT. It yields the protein CASSGGTGGRTGELFF.

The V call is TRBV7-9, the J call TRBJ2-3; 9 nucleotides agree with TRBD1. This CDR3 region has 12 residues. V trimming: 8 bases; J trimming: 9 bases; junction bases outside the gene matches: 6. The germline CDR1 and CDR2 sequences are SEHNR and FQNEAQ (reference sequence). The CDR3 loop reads CASGSGTGTQYF. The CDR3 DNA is TGTGCCAGCGGATCCGGGACAGGGACGCAGTATTTT.

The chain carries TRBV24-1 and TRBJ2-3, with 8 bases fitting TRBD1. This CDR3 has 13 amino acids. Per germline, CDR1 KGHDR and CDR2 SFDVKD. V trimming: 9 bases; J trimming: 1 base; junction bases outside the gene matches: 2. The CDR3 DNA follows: TGTGCCACCCAGGGGGCAGGCACAGATACGCAGTATTTT. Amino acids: CATQGAGTDTQYF.

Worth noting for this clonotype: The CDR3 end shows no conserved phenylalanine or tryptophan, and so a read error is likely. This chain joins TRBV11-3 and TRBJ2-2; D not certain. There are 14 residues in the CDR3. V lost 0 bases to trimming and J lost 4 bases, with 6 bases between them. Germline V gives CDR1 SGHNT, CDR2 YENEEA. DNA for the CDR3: TGTGCCAGCAGCTTAGAGTCTATCACCGGGGAGCTGTTTCTT. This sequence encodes CASSLESITGELFL.

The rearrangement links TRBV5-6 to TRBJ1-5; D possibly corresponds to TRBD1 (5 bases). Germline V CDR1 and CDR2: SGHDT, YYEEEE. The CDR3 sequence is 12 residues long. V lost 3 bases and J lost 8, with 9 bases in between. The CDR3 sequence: CASSYMGEPQHF. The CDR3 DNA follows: TGTGCCAGCAGCTACATGGGGGAGCCCCAGCATTTT.

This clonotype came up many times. Written as DNA, the CDR3 is TGTGCCAGCAGTTTATTGGGGACCCAGTACTTC. Residues: CASSLLGTQYF. This chain connects TRBV12-3 or TRBV12-4 to TRBJ2-5; D remains unclear. The CDR3 loop spans 11 amino acids. Trimming shortened V by 2 bases and J by 7 bases, and 5 bases separated the two germline ends.

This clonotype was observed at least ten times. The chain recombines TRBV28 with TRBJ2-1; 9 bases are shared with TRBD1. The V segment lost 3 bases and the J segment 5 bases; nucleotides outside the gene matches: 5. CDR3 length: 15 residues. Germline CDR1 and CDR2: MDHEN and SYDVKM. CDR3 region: CASSLSGTGNNEQFF. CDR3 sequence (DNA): TGTGCCAGCAGTTTGTCCGGGACAGGGAACAATGAGCAGTTCTTC.

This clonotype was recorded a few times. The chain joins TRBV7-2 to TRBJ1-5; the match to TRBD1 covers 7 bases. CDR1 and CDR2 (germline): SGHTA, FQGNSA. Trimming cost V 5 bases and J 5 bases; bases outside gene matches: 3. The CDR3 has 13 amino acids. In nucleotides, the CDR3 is TGTGCCAGCAGCCCGACAGGGCATCAGCCCCAGCATTTT. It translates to CASSPTGHQPQHF. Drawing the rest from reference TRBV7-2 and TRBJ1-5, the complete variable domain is GAGVSQSPSNKVTEKGKDVELRCDPISGHTALYWYRQSLGQGLEFLIYFQGNSAPDKSGLPSDRFSAERTGGSVSTLTIQRTQQEDSAVYLCASSPTGHQPQHFGDGTRLSIL.

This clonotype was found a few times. The CDR3 protein is CATTGDRGPQHF. The CDR3 DNA sequence: TGTGCCACGACAGGGGATAGGGGGCCCCAGCATTTT. The rearrangement uses TRBV19 and TRBJ1-5, with 8 bases identical to TRBD1. The CDR3 is made up of 12 amino acids. Germline CDR1 LNHDA, CDR2 SQIVND (reference sequence). V gave up 10 bases and J gave up 9 bases; unmatched junction bases: 8.

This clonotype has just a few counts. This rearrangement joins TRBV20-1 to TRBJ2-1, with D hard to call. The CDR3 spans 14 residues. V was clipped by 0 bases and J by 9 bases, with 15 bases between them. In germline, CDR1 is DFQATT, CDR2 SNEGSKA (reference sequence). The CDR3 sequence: CSARDRSVASEQFF. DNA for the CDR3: TGCAGTGCTAGAGACAGGTCGGTAGCCTCTGAGCAGTTCTTC.

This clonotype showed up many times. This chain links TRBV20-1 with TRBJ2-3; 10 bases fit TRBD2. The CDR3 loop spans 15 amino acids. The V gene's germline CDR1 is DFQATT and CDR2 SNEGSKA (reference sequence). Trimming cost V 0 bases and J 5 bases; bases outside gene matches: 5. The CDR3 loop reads CSARDATSGKDTQYF. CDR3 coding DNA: TGCAGTGCTAGAGATGCTACTAGCGGGAAAGATACGCAGTATTTT.